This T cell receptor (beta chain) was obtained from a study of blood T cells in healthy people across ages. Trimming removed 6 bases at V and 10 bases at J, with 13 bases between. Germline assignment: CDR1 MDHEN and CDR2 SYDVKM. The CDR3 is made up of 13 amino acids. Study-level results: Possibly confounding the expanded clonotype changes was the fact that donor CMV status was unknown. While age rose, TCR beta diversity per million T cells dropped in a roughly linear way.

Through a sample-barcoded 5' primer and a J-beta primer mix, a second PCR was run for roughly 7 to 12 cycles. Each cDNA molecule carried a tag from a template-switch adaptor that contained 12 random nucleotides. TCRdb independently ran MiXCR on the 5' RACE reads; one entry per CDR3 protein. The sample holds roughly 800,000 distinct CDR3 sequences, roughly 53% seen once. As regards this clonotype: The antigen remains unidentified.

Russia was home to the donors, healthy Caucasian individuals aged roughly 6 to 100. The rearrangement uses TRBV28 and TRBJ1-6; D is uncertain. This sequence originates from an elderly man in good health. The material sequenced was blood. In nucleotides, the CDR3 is TGTGCCAGCAGGGTAGTACTCGGCTCACCCCTCCACTTT. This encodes CASRVVLGSPLHF.